The rows below give T cell receptor beta chains drawn from one sample of a study of control samples from healthy donors and cancer patients. Sequencing used immunoSEQ multiplex PCR; TCRdb keeps in-frame clones, though not all of them. The table shows around 130,000 clones, with just under 90% occurring only once. Sequences were obtained from blood. Receptor source: a man younger than 45 in good health. Both conserved end residues are part of each CDR3. A D gene is named only where the DNA matches it firmly. For some rows the clone size is stated as once, few or many, or as a class when expanded; others skip it.

d_call clone_size j_call v_call cdr3_aa cdr3_nt
- - TRBJ1-1 TRBV6-6 CASSLDRRVNTEAFF TGTGCCAGCAGTTTAGACAGGCGGGTGAACACTGAAGCTTTCTTT
- - TRBJ1-3 TRBV9 CASSATGGSSGNTIYF TGTGCCAGCAGCGCGACTGGAGGTAGCTCTGGAAACACCATATATTTT
- - TRBJ1-5 TRBV30 CAWSSGPSNQPQHF TGTGCCTGGAGTTCGGGGCCAAGCAATCAGCCCCAGCATTTT
TRBD1 - TRBJ1-3 TRBV19 CASSQQGNTIYF TGTGCCAGTAGTCAACAGGGGAACACCATATATTTT
- once TRBJ2-5 TRBV30 CAWCRTVQETQYF TGTGCCTGGTGCAGGACAGTTCAAGAGACCCAGTACTTC
TRBD1 - TRBJ1-2 TRBV19 CASTAGGNHYGYTF TGTGCCAGTACGGCAGGGGGCAATCACTATGGCTACACCTTC
- - TRBJ2-1 TRBV6-2/TRBV6-3 CASSLLDYNEQFF TGTGCCAGCAGCTTACTTGACTACAATGAGCAGTTCTTC
- - TRBJ2-7 TRBV7-9 CASSPGSYEQYF TGTGCCAGCAGCCCGGGCAGCTACGAGCAGTACTTC
TRBD1 - TRBJ1-5 TRBV10-3 CAIGGQGDSLDQPQHF TGTGCCATCGGTGGACAGGGAGACTCATTGGATCAGCCCCAGCATTTT
- - TRBJ1-2 TRBV5-1 CASSPGRGQGGYTF TGCGCCAGCAGCCCGGGGCGGGGACAAGGGGGCTACACCTTC
- - TRBJ1-1 TRBV11-3 CASSLVGLPAFF TGTGCCAGCAGCTTAGTGGGGCTCCCGGCTTTCTTT
- - TRBJ2-2 TRBV18 CASSEFSQGTGNTGELFF TGTGCCAGCTCAGAATTTTCTCAGGGTACCGGGAACACCGGGGAGCTGTTTTTT
- - TRBJ1-1 TRBV2 CASSSRTEAFF TGTGCCAGCTCATCGCGGACTGAAGCTTTCTTT
TRBD1 once TRBJ2-5 TRBV7-6 CASSKRTGFGETQYF TGTGCCAGCAGCAAGCGGACAGGGTTCGGGGAGACCCAGTACTTC
TRBD1 few TRBJ2-6 TRBV27 CASSQGQGFSGANVLTF TGTGCCAGCAGTCAGGGACAGGGCTTCTCTGGGGCCAACGTCCTGACTTTC
TRBD1 - TRBJ1-5 TRBV18 CASLPSGGTNQPQHF TGTGCCAGCCTTCCCTCAGGGGGCACGAATCAGCCCCAGCATTTT
- - TRBJ1-2 TRBV12-3/TRBV12-4 CASSLGGLDGYTF TGTGCCAGCAGTTTAGGGGGGCTCGATGGCTACACCTTC
- - TRBJ2-3 TRBV24-1 CATSDSGATQYF TGTGCCACCAGTGACTCCGGGGCTACGCAGTATTTT
- - TRBJ1-4 TRBV12-3/TRBV12-4 CASSFSEKLFF TGTGCCAGCAGTTTCTCGGAAAAACTGTTTTTT
- - TRBJ1-1 TRBV12-3/TRBV12-4 CASSSYLDAFF TGTGCCAGCAGTTCTTACCTGGACGCTTTCTTT
TRBD1 once TRBJ1-2 TRBV10-1 CASSGQALWGYTF TGCGCCAGCAGCGGACAGGCCCTGTGGGGCTACACCTTC
- - TRBJ2-7 TRBV6-1 CASSEGGGSYEQYF TGTGCCAGCAGTGAGGGAGGCGGCTCCTACGAGCAGTACTTC
- - TRBJ2-5 TRBV12-5 CASGPPIRPSETQYF TGTGCTAGTGGTCCCCCCATTCGACCTTCCGAGACCCAGTACTTC
- few TRBJ1-2 TRBV29-1 CSVGAANYGYTF TGCAGCGTTGGGGCCGCTAACTATGGCTACACCTTC
- once TRBJ1-2 TRBV6-5 CASSTQLQGSYGYTF TGTGCCAGCAGTACCCAGTTGCAAGGCAGCTATGGCTACACCTTC
- - TRBJ1-1 TRBV5-1 CASSLAGLKNTEAFF TGCGCCAGCAGCTTGGCGGGACTCAAGAACACTGAAGCTTTCTTT
TRBD1 - TRBJ2-2 TRBV9 CASSKWDSLNTGELFF TGTGCCAGCAGCAAATGGGACAGTCTGAACACCGGGGAGCTGTTTTTT
- once TRBJ1-3 TRBV7-9 CASSLDWGDGNTIYF TGTGCCAGCAGCTTAGATTGGGGGGATGGAAACACCATATATTTT
TRBD2 - TRBJ2-1 TRBV5-4 CASSLVGSGALYNEQFF TGTGCCAGCAGCTTGGTTGGTAGCGGGGCCCTATACAATGAGCAGTTCTTC
- - TRBJ2-5 TRBV11-1 CASSLVQRETQYF TGTGCCAGCAGCTTAGTACAAAGAGAGACCCAGTACTTC
- once TRBJ1-5 TRBV5-8 CASSLRGYNQPQHF TGTGCCAGCAGCCTTCGGGGATACAATCAGCCCCAGCATTTT
- - TRBJ2-1 TRBV9 CASSVDQDTYNEQFF TGTGCCAGCAGCGTAGACCAGGACACTTACAATGAGCAGTTCTTC
- once TRBJ2-5 TRBV3-1/TRBV3-2 CASSQQGQETQYF TGTGCCAGCAGTCAACAGGGCCAAGAGACCCAGTACTTC
TRBD1 - TRBJ1-1 TRBV7-3 CASSVSGTGATEAFF TGTGCCAGCAGCGTTTCCGGGACAGGGGCCACTGAAGCTTTCTTT
- - TRBJ1-1 TRBV6-5 CASSKLGGAGGAFF TGTGCCAGCAGTAAACTTGGGGGCGCCGGGGGAGCTTTCTTT
- - TRBJ1-1 TRBV4-1 CASSKGRNTEAFF TGCGCCAGCAGCAAGGGGAGGAACACTGAAGCTTTCTTT
TRBD1 - TRBJ1-2 TRBV25-1 CASSPTGTGYGYTF TGTGCCAGCAGTCCTACCGGGACAGGGTATGGCTACACCTTC
- - TRBJ2-1 TRBV30 CAWSTGLAYNEQFF TGTGCCTGGAGTACGGGACTGGCCTACAATGAGCAGTTCTTC
TRBD1 - TRBJ2-2 TRBV5-1 CASSGDGTATGELFF TGCGCCAGCAGCGGGGACGGGACAGCCACCGGGGAGCTGTTTTTT
TRBD1 few TRBJ1-2 TRBV10-3 CAISPGTVRYGYTF TGTGCCATCAGTCCCGGGACAGTGCGCTATGGCTACACCTTC
TRBD1 - TRBJ1-1 TRBV4-1 CASSPSGTGLIEGTEAFF TGCGCCAGCAGCCCCTCCGGGACAGGGTTGATCGAAGGCACTGAAGCTTTCTTT
- - TRBJ2-3 TRBV9 CASSVAFLTGGTDTQYF TGTGCCAGCAGCGTAGCGTTCTTAACCGGGGGCACAGATACGCAGTATTTT
TRBD2 - TRBJ2-7 TRBV10-3 CAIGTSGGKSSYEQYF TGTGCCATCGGGACTAGCGGGGGAAAGAGCTCCTACGAGCAGTACTTC
- - TRBJ1-4 TRBV30 CAWSVDRPPEKLFF TGTGCCTGGAGCGTAGACAGGCCGCCGGAAAAACTGTTTTTT
TRBD1 - TRBJ1-2 TRBV11-2 CASSWRTGEHTF TGTGCCAGCAGCTGGCGGACAGGGGAACACACCTTC
- few TRBJ1-4 TRBV7-3 CASSLTGGADNEKLFF TGTGCCAGCAGCTTAACAGGGGGGGCCGATAATGAAAAACTGTTTTTT
- - TRBJ1-6 TRBV6-6 CASSSRSLGPPTLHF TGTGCCAGCAGTTCACGGTCCCTCGGCCCTCCCACCCTCCACTTT
TRBD1 - TRBJ2-5 TRBV5-1 CASSQGQGPQETQYF TGCGCCAGCAGCCAAGGACAGGGCCCCCAAGAGACCCAGTACTTC
TRBD1 few TRBJ1-6 TRBV27 CASSSDRGDNSPLHF TGTGCCAGCAGTTCTGACAGGGGGGACAATTCACCCCTCCACTTT
- - TRBJ1-2 TRBV6-1 CASSASLDGYTF TGTGCCAGCAGTGCCTCATTGGATGGCTACACCTTC
- - TRBJ1-1 TRBV25-1 CASTLGVNTEAFF TGTGCCAGCACCCTGGGGGTGAACACTGAAGCTTTCTTT
- - TRBJ2-5 TRBV24-1 CATSDQSQGRETQYF TGTGCCACCAGCGACCAGTCACAGGGACGAGAGACCCAGTACTTC
- - TRBJ2-3 TRBV19 CASSPSGVHTDTQYF TGTGCCAGTAGCCCGTCCGGGGTACACACAGATACGCAGTATTTT
- - TRBJ1-4 TRBV30 CAWSPPLTAITTNEKLFF TGTGCCTGGAGTCCCCCCCTTACCGCCATAACAACTAATGAAAAACTGTTTTTT
- - TRBJ1-1 TRBV10-1 CASSALPEGDGAEAFF TGCGCCAGCAGTGCCCTGCCAGAGGGGGATGGTGCTGAAGCTTTCTTT
- - TRBJ2-5 TRBV7-9 CASSPSTVQETQYF TGTGCCAGCAGCCCTTCGACAGTACAAGAGACCCAGTACTTC